This T cell receptor (beta chain) emerged from a study of cytomegalovirus exposure and HLA in healthy donors (dated by TCRdb to the late 2010s). Regarding the complete study: An earlier analysis of approximately 640 of the donors reported roughly 300 Gb of sequence data and around 120 million unique TCR beta sequences from 150 million to 200 million T cells. An early release that covered about 600 HLA-typed donors contained approximately 300 gigabases of sequencing data and about 84 million unique TCR sequences. Of the 398 genotyped donors, roughly 85% fell in the genetic ancestry cluster associated with self-reported Caucasian donors. The study aimed to test whether cataloging public T cell receptors could reveal signatures of past pathogen exposure. The study profiled the T cell repertoires of under 700 subjects by immunosequencing and related them to cytomegalovirus serostatus. A separate validation cohort of about 110 different subjects was used in addition to the approximately 670-subject first cohort. To predict cytomegalovirus infection status, the study combined high-throughput TCR immunosequencing, statistical association of individual TCRs with disease status, and machine learning. A later analysis re-examined previously published TCR beta repertoires from about 700 donors and added high-resolution HLA genotyping to investigate patterns of TCR occurrence. In the later analysis, no new phenotypic data were used to find candidate immune exposures; instead, reliance was placed on TCR beta sequences and their occurrence across donors. In an earlier analysis of 587 of the donors, high-throughput TCR beta sequencing was used to judge whether each TCR beta V gene segment behaved as functional or pseudogenic. Donor age, sex, ethnicity and CMV serostatus were compiled together with the repertoire data. Genome-wide SNP genotypes for about three fifths of the 666 donors were used in a later genetic analysis, which treated that subset as a discovery cohort. All discovery cohort repertoires had been generated on a single sequencing platform. Both class I and class II loci were covered by HLA typing, at four-digit resolution. Typing coverage varied by locus: roughly 629-640 donors for A, B, C, DRB1 and DQB1; approximately 500 for DQA1; about 600 for DPA1; some 470 for DPB1. A handful of DR-DQ haplotypes were handled as single units for association and clustering because linkage in the cohort was strong. Among 398 genotyped donors of the cohort, an average of about 240,000 unique TCR beta nucleotide sequences were sequenced per donor, around 18% of them non-productive. General conclusions and limits of the study: The cohort was sequenced for TCR beta chains only, and without alpha or paired-chain data the features that could be detected were limited. In a later analysis, most CMV-associated TCR beta chains were found to appear HLA-restricted, with HLA associations seemingly driven largely by CMV exposure. For the cohort, immune exposure information was limited to CMV serostatus. Because counts were too low, some 17 rarely observed V segments, including chromosome 9 orphons, were excluded from the earlier analysis of some 540 of the donors. Cytomegalovirus status was reported to be diagnosed by the classifier with high specificity and sensitivity in both the original and validation cohorts. A few of the identified cytomegalovirus-associated TCR beta chains were confirmed in vitro to be specific for cytomegalovirus antigens. In a later genetic analysis, fewer N-insertions in productive TCRs were reported among donors in an Asian-associated ancestry cluster than the roughly 700-donor mean. In a later analysis, HLA-associated TCR beta chains showed more clonal expansion and lower generation probabilities than non-associated chains that were equally common. A further reported finding was that TCR beta sequences accurately predicted the HLA-A and HLA-B alleles for most subjects in the first cohort. In a later analysis, several top co-occurrence clusters were reported to appear linked to parvovirus B19, influenza, CMV and Epstein-Barr virus. The 87-base-pair reads could not distinguish some IMGT-functional V segments, including TRBV6-2 and TRBV6-3, so those segments were excluded. In a later analysis, TCR association rates were found to vary across HLA loci, with the most associated TCRs seen for DRB1 alleles and the fewest for HLA-C alleles. The presence/absence analyses assumed that sequencing depth was roughly uniform across donors, and that assumption may not be true. When HLA alleles, especially DR and DQ, strongly co-occurred, TCR associations were difficult to assign to individual alleles. The sequencing pipeline was judged likely to have produced a cluster of highly shared sequence variants as a technical artifact. In an earlier analysis of approximately 600 of the donors, most TCR beta V segments were observed in productive rearrangements about 87% or about 30% of the time, broadly matching IMGT annotations. Because some donors lacked HLA typing at each locus, the association tests relied only on the typed subset. Most TCR sequences were seen in very few donors, while some public TCRs were found in many individuals. In a later genetic analysis, a missense DCLRE1C variant was associated with V-gene and J-gene trimming of TCR beta chains, and the association was replicated in an independent cohort. Linkage disequilibrium might explain the correlated functional status among segregating V segments, but an unknown experimental factor could not be excluded. Specific HLA alleles were associated with over 15,000 TCR beta sequences at a false discovery rate of 0.05 in a later analysis. The authors suggested that the approach could potentially be extended to other disease states and immunological phenotypes. The study gave a list of under 200 TCR beta chains associated with cytomegalovirus.

The junction shows trimming of 0 bases on V and 3 bases on J, plus 12 bases between the germline ends. From the cysteine up to the phenylalanine, the CDR3 has a length of 15 residues. Only CDR3 DNA remains: 45 bases, in frame from the first base. The germline V gene specifies SGDLS as CDR1 and YYNGEE as CDR2. As regards this clone: Its antigen has not been determined. The record has no base qualities; no much larger clone is one base away.

The cohort was made up of about 670 healthy bone marrow donors. Cohort members were all nominally healthy when sampled, although unrecorded immune exposures were likely present. The donor tested CMV seropositive and was one of the 289 seropositive cohort members. Each donor provided a peripheral blood sample, and peripheral blood mononuclear cells were used for TCR beta sequencing. The Qiagen DNeasy Blood Extraction Kit was used to extract genomic DNA from the blood cell samples. Libraries were constructed by the immunoSEQ multiplex PCR assay. For the multiplex PCR, a mixture combining 60 forward primers for TCR Vbeta segments and 13 reverse primers for TCR Jbeta segments was used. Amplification of the CDR3 region of rearranged TCR beta genes was performed with a multiplex PCR assay on genomic DNA. The amplified TCR beta libraries were sequenced on the Illumina HiSeq System as 87-base-pair reads. Under the source paper's analysis protocol: Across the roughly 700 repertoires, a later analysis counted roughly 77 million unique TCR beta chains, approximately 10 million of which were shared by at least two donors. Raw reads were error-corrected and collapsed into unique sequences by a nearest-neighbor algorithm in which closely related sequences were merged to remove PCR and sequencing errors. V, D and J gene segments were assigned by aligning CDR3 sequences to IMGT reference sequences. For a sequence to be retained, a match of at least six nucleotides to both a V gene segment and a J gene segment was required. A rearrangement was called productive if the CDR3 had no stop codons and remained in frame with V and J, and every other rearrangement was called non-productive. CDR3 was defined according to IMGT convention as the region running from the second conserved V-encoded cysteine to the conserved J-encoded phenylalanine. The earlier analysis of about 640 of the donors excluded any sequence lacking an unambiguous match to a single V gene segment. An earlier analysis of approximately 590 of the donors called V segments functional above 56.7% productive rearrangements and segregating when the between-donor standard deviation exceeded 5%. A statistical classification framework was developed to diagnose cytomegalovirus status using the catalog of TCR beta chain sequences. V and J gene assignment, in a later analysis, came from comparing TCR nucleotide sequences with IMGT/GENE-DB human TR gene sequences. Using the TCRdist pipeline, a later analysis assigned CDR3 sequences along with most-parsimonious VDJ recombination scenarios. A later analysis defined each TCR beta chain by its CDR3 amino acid sequence plus V-gene family, and excluded reads lacking a unique V-gene family. To address suspected cross-contamination and a sequencing artifact, a later analysis removed 550 to 750 highly shared, low-generation-probability nucleotide sequences. In a later analysis, a clonal expansion index was calculated for each public chain from normalized within-repertoire ranks of inferred template counts. A later analysis computed generation probabilities with a VDJ recombination model fitted to out-of-frame rearrangements, and checked the results against IGoR. Hypergeometric tests were used in a later analysis to score TCR-TCR, TCR-HLA and TCR-CMV co-occurrence, with a repertoire-size bias correction applied to the TCR pairs. In a later analysis, false discovery rates were estimated by permuting HLA or CMV assignments 20 times. A later analysis grouped co-occurring TCRs with DBSCAN, adding TCRdist sequence similarity when clustering within HLA-allele-positive subsets. Repertoires with fewer than 30,000 or more than 120,000 public chains were left out of co-occurrence clustering, as were a handful of repertoires with anomalous nucleotide sharing. TCRdb mirrors the immuneACCESS table, restricted to in-frame sequences. Some clones are absent from its copies; in checked studies, under half trace to an unresolved V gene, and the reason for the others is unknown. Clonal size and the V and J genes are those of that table, whereas D and trimming came from the DNA. The sample has 180,000 or so clones on record, about 10% of them singletons. 1% to 1.5% of the sample is held by the ten biggest clonotypes.

This sequence was found in a woman in her twenties or thirties in good health and CMV-seropositive. Recombination joined TRBV9 with TRBJ1-1, with the D segment identity uncertain. Specimen: PBMCs. The DNA sequence is as follows: TGTGCCAGCAGCGTAGCCGTGCGGGGTGACACTGAAGCTTTCTTT. Its product reads: CASSVAVRGDTEAFF.